This T cell receptor beta chain was obtained from a study of blood T cell repertoires in COVID-19. In the study overall: Sample material is recorded as cDNA or gDNA derived from T cells, B-cell-depleted T cells, or PBMCs.

CDR3 length: 13 residues. The V end lost 7 bases, the J end lost 4 bases, and 15 bases lay between the germline ends. Per germline, CDR1 SGHRS and CDR2 YFSETQ. Assay: immunoSEQ multiplex PCR; the TCRdb copy retains only in-frame clones and omits some. The sample has fewer than 250,000 clones; approximately 83% are singletons. The participants were between about 18 and 90 years old and came from some 23 US areas. This TCR was sampled from a woman between 35 and 50 years old who had been exposed to COVID-19. V gene TRBV5-1 combines with J gene TRBJ2-7, with unresolved D. What was sequenced was PBMCs or T cells enriched from blood (not recorded which). The CDR3 protein is CASSLEKEYEQYF. Written as DNA, the CDR3 is TGCGCCAGCTCCCTCGAGAAAGAGTACGAGCAGTACTTC.